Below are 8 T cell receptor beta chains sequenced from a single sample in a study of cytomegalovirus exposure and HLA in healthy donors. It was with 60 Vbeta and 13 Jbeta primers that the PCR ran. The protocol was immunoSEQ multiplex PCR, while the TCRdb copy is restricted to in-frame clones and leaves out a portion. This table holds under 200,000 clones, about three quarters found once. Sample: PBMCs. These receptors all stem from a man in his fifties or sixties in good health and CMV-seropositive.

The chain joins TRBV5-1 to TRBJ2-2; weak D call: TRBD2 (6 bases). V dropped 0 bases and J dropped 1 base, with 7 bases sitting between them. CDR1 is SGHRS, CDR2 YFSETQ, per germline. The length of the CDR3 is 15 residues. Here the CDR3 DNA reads TGCGCCAGCAGCTTGGGACTAGAGAACACCGGGGAGCTGTTTTTT. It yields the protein CASSLGLENTGELFF.

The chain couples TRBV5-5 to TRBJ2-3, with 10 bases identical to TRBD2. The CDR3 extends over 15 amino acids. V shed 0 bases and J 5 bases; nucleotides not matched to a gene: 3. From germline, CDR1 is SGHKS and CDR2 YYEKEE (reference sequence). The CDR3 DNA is TGTGCCAGCAGCTTGGGGTTAGCGGGGGGAGATACGCAGTATTTT. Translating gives CASSLGLAGGDTQYF.

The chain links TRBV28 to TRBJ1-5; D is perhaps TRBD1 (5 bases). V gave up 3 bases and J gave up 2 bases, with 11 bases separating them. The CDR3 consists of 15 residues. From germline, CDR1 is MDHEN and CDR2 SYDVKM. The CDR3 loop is CASSFGGSGNQPQHF. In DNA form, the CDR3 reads TGTGCCAGCAGTTTCGGGGGGAGCGGCAATCAGCCCCAGCATTTT.

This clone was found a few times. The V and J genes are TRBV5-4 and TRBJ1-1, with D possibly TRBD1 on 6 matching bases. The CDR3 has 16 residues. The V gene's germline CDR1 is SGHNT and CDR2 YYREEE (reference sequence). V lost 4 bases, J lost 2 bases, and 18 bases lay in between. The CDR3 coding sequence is TGTGCCAGCAGCCCGCCGGGCGGACAGATTAACACTGAAGCTTTCTTT. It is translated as CASSPPGGQINTEAFF.

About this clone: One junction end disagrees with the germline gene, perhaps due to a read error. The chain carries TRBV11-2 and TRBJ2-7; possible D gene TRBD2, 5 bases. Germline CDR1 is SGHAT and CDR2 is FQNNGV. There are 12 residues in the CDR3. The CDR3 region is CASSSVGNTPIF. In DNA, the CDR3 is TGTGCCAGCAGCTCGGTCGGGAACACCCCTATCTTC.

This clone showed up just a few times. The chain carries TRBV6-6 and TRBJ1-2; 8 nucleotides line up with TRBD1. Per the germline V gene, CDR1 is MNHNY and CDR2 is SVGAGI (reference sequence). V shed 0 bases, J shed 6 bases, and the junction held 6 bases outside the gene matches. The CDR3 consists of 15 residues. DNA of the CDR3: TGTGCCAGCAGTTACTCGGGGGACAGGAATAATGGCTACACCTTC. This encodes CASSYSGDRNNGYTF.

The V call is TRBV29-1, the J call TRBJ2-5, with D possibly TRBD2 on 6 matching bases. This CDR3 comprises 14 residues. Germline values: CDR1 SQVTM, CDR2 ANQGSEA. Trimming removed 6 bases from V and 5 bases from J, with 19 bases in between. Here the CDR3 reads CSVGVRGSGETQYF. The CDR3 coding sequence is TGCAGCGTGGGGGTACGGGGGTCGGGGGAGACCCAGTACTTC.

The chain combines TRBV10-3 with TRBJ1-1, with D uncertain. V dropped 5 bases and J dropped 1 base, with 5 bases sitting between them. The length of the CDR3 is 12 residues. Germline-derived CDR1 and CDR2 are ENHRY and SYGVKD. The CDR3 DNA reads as TGTGCCATCAGTCTGTCGAACACTGAAGCTTTCTTT. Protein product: CAISLSNTEAFF.